This T cell receptor (beta chain) came from a study of CD8 T cells in Susac syndrome. RNA in amounts of about 0.5 to 1 ug was reverse transcribed with random hexamers. MiXCR was run by TCRdb on the immunoSEQ multiplex PCR reads, yielding one entry per CDR3 protein. The sample lists 70,000 to 75,000 distinct CDR3 sequences; just over 90% were seen once. Points on this clonotype: Its target is not known.

Whole-study results and caveats: The CD4+ T cell repertoires, which came from Susac syndrome patients, showed no sign of clonal expansion.

Germline CDR1 and CDR2: KGHDR and SFDVKD. This CDR3 is built from 11 residues. The V end was cut by 9 bases, the J end by 5 bases, with 10 bases between. The chain couples TRBV24-1 to TRBJ2-7; no firm D call. The clonotype originates from a human donor with Susac syndrome. Sequenced: CD4+ T cells from PBMCs. The CDR3 nucleotides are TGTGCCACCGCTAGTAAAGACGAGCAGTACTTC. Protein: CATASKDEQYF.